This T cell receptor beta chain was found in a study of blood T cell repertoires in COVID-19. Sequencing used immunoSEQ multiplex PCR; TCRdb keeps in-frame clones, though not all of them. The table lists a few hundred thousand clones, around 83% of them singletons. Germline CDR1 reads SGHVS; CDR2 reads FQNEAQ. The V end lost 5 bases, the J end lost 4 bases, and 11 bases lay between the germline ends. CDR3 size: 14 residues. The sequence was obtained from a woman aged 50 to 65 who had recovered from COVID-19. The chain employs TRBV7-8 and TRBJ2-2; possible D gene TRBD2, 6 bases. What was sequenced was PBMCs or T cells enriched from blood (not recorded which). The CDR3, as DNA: TGTGCCAGCAGCCCCTGGGACTTCACCGGGGAGCTGTTTTTT. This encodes CASSPWDFTGELFF.